These 4 T cell receptor beta chains share one sample of origin, sequenced in a study of shared clonotypes between healthy human individuals. CD45RO-negative, CCR7-selected cells formed the naive CD8 fraction, which excluded terminally differentiated effector memory CD45RA+ cells. Produced via immunoSEQ multiplex PCR; TCRdb's table is partial and in-frame only. The sample includes roughly 2.1 million clones, roughly 91% seen only once; the top ten take 1.5% to 2%. The material sequenced was naive CD8+ T cells from PBMCs. These receptors all stem from a man aged 18-30 years in good health. Some clones in this sample may be carry-over from other donors' samples.

The V call is TRBV28, the J call TRBJ1-5; TRBD1 might be the D (5 bases). V was clipped by 6 bases and J by 6 bases, with 18 bases between them. Germline CDR1 MDHEN, CDR2 SYDVKM. The length of the CDR3 is 15 residues. For the CDR3, the DNA is TGTGCCAGCAGCCCCCAGGGTTACCGAGTTCAGCCCCAGCATTTT. The encoded protein is CASSPQGYRVQPQHF. Full variable domain (remainder filled in from reference TRBV28 and TRBJ1-5): DVKVTQSSRYLVKRTGEKVFLECVQDMDHENMFWYRQDPGLGLRLIYFSYDVKMKEKGDIPEGYSVSREKKERFSLILESASTNQTSMYLCASSPQGYRVQPQHFGDGTRLSIL.

The V call is TRBV9, the J call TRBJ2-1, with D possibly called TRBD1 or TRBD2 (5 bases each). V was trimmed by 3 bases and J by 2 bases, leaving 12 bases between them. Germline assignment: CDR1 SGDLS and CDR2 YYNGEE. The CDR3 covers 15 residues. As DNA, the CDR3 is TGTGCCAGCAGCGAACAACGGGGCGCCTACAATGAGCAGTTCTTC. Translating gives CASSEQRGAYNEQFF. The variable domain in full, completed from reference TRBV9 and TRBJ2-1, reads DSGVTQTPKHLITATGQRVTLRCSPRSGDLSVYWYQQSLDQGLQFLIQYYNGEERAKGNILERFSAQQFPDLHSELNLSSLELGDSALYFCASSEQRGAYNEQFFGPGTRLTVL.

The chain is built from TRBV28 and TRBJ2-1; 13 bases are a match to TRBD2. The CDR3 has 16 residues. CDR1 is MDHEN and CDR2 is SYDVKM in the germline V gene. V lost 5 bases to trimming and J lost 4 bases; unmatched junction nucleotides: 5. The CDR3 loop reads CASSLGTSGAYNEQFF. CDR3 DNA sequence: TGTGCCAGCAGTCTAGGGACTAGCGGGGCTTACAATGAGCAGTTCTTC.

The chain carries TRBV28 and TRBJ2-7; 10 bases line up with TRBD1. The germline gives CDR1 MDHEN, CDR2 SYDVKM. The CDR3 length is 13 residues. With V trimmed by 8 bases and J by 4 bases, 5 bases remained unmatched. The CDR3 DNA follows: TGTGCCAGCCTAGGACAGGGGGGTTACGAGCAGTACTTC. This gives the protein CASLGQGGYEQYF.